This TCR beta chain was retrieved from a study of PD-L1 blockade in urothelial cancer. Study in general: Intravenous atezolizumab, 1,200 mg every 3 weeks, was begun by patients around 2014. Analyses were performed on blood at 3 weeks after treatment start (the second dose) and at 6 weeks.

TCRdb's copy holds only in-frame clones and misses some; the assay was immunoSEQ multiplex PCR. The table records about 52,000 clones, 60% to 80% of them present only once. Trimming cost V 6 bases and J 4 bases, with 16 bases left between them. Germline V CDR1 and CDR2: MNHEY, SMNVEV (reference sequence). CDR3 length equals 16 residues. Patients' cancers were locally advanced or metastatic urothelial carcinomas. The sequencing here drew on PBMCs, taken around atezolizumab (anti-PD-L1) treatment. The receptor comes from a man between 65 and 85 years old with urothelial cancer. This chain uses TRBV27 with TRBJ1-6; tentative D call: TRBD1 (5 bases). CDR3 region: CASSVTGPRYNSPLHF. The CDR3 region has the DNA TGTGCCAGCAGCGTAACAGGACCTCGTTATAATTCACCCCTCCACTTT.